The clone carrying this T cell receptor (beta chain) was seen only a few times. The antigen remains unidentified. The sample belongs to a study of spatial heterogeneity in lung cancer. Broader study findings: Tumor TCRs that were ubiquitous and expanded showed up in blood more at resection than follow-up.

Germline V CDR1 and CDR2: SGHRS, YFSETQ. This CDR3 has 14 amino acids. Trimming cost V 7 bases and J 5 bases, with 17 bases left between them. The library protocol tagged each TCR cDNA with a unique molecular identifier. Using its own MiXCR run on the 5' RACE reads, TCRdb lists one record per CDR3 protein. Found here are roughly 100,000 distinct CDR3 sequences, roughly 10% of them singletons; the top ten hold about 7.1%. Indicated time point: sample taken at primary tumor resection. Sequencing was performed on whole RNA extracted from tumor and nontumor lung tissue, or from frozen PBMC, and the material was left unsorted. The cohort: approximately 66 early-stage, untreated non-small cell lung cancer patients.

The sequencing used PBMCs, collected at surgery. The TCR sequence derives from a male donor with early-stage non-small cell lung cancer. The rearrangement uses TRBV5-1 and TRBJ2-3, with D perhaps matching TRBD1 or TRBD2 (6 bases each). DNA of the CDR3: TGCGCCAGCGGAGGGGGGCCGGAGGGAGATACGCAGTATTTT. It codes for CASGGGPEGDTQYF.